This passage covers 6 T cell receptor beta chains from one sample sequenced in a study of CD8+ T cells in alopecia areata. RNA extraction was followed by reverse transcription into cDNA, which acted as the sequencing template. Only in-frame clones appear in the TCRdb table, and some are missing; sequencing was by immunoSEQ multiplex PCR. Seen here are around 110,000 clones, less than 75% observed once, and the top ten hold less than 15%. This sample's treatment: oral pan-JAK inhibitor, 5-10 mg twice daily. Sequencing was performed on CD8+ T cells sorted from blood, taken at week 24, from a patient treated with tofacitinib. The receptors come from a human donor with alopecia areata.

The chain uses TRBV7-8 and TRBJ2-7; D might be TRBD1 (6 bases). Per the germline V gene, CDR1 is SGHVS and CDR2 is FQNEAQ. Trimming shortened V by 1 base and J by 5 bases, and 12 bases separated the two germline ends. This CDR3 is 14 amino acids long. CDR3 in amino acids: CASSLGGTGHEQYF. CDR3 in DNA: TGTGCCAGCAGCTTAGGTGGCACAGGGCACGAGCAGTACTTC.

The chain couples TRBV27 to TRBJ1-2, with 10 nucleotides matching TRBD1. Per the germline V gene, CDR1 is MNHEY and CDR2 is SMNVEV (reference sequence). Unmatched junction bases numbered 5, after V lost 5 bases and J lost 2 bases. CDR3 length equals 15 residues. The CDR3 reads CASSATGGFNYGYTF. The CDR3 nucleotides are TGTGCCAGCAGTGCGACAGGGGGCTTCAACTATGGCTACACCTTC.

This clone showed up just a few times. J is TRBJ2-4 and V is TRBV5-1; D remains unclear. This CDR3 is built from 14 residues. The V gene lost 0 bases and the J gene lost 4 bases, with 8 bases spanning the gap. The germline CDR1 and CDR2 sequences are SGHRS and YFSETQ. The CDR3: CASSLGRPKNIQYF. CDR3 in DNA: TGCGCCAGCAGCTTGGGACGGCCTAAAAACATTCAGTACTTC.

V is TRBV5-1 and J is TRBJ2-3; D remains unclear. V lost 0 bases, J lost 2 bases, and 16 bases lay in between. Looked up from germline, CDR1 is SGHRS and CDR2 is YFSETQ. The CDR3 sequence is 17 residues long. For the CDR3, the DNA is TGCGCCAGCAGCTTGGGAGTCGGAGACACTTTCACAGATACGCAGTATTTT. It is translated as CASSLGVGDTFTDTQYF.

The chain is built from TRBV29-1 and TRBJ1-2; the D gene is possibly TRBD1 (5 bases). Germline assignment: CDR1 SQVTM and CDR2 ANQGSEA. This CDR3 has 13 amino acids. The ends were cut back, 5 bases at V and 2 bases at J, with 12 bases in the middle. The CDR3 is CSVRRDGNYGYTF. The DNA of the CDR3 is TGCAGCGTTAGAAGGGACGGGAACTATGGCTACACCTTC.

This clone has more than one count but fewer than ten. The chain has TRBV30 and TRBJ2-3; possibly TRBD2 for D (6 bases). The CDR3 spans 15 residues. Germline CDR1 is GTSNPN and CDR2 is SVGIG (reference sequence). The V end lost 0 bases, the J end lost 3 bases, and 13 bases lay between the germline ends. The CDR3 sequence: CAWSVGAGMTDTQYF. The CDR3 nucleotides are TGTGCCTGGAGTGTAGGGGCGGGGATGACAGATACGCAGTATTTT.